The entry below describes one T cell receptor (beta chain). The antigen is unknown. V shed 0 bases, J shed 2 bases, and the junction held 3 bases outside the gene matches. Germline V gene sequence: CDR1 LNHNV, CDR2 YYDKDF (reference sequence). The CDR3 spans 15 residues. The data stem from a study of long-term antiretroviral therapy in people with HIV. Notes on the study in general: Compared with controls, HIV repertoires showed narrower CDR3 length ranges.

Samples were assayed with immunoSEQ v3.0 at survey level. Some clones are missing from TCRdb's copy, which holds only in-frame ones; the method was immunoSEQ multiplex PCR. The sample has about 22,000 clones, 70% to 90% seen once; the top ten hold about 4.6%. This chain connects TRBV15 to TRBJ1-2; 7 nucleotides agree with TRBD1. Sequenced here: unsorted PBMCs, sampled 1.3 years after starting antiretroviral therapy. This clonotype was obtained from a man in his 60s with HIV. The CDR3 DNA is TGTGCCACCAGCAGAGAGGGGACAGCAAACTATGGCTACACCTTC. Translated: CATSREGTANYGYTF. The full variable domain, completed using reference TRBV15 and TRBJ1-2, is DAMVIQNPRYQVTQFGKPVTLSCSQTLNHNVMYWYQQKSSQAPKLLFHYYDKDFNNEADTPDNFQSRRPNTSFCFLDIRSPGLGDTAMYLCATSREGTANYGYTFGSGTRLTVV.